This T cell receptor beta chain stems from a study of OX40 agonist ivuxolimab in advanced cancers. CDR3 length: 13 residues. The V gene lost 5 bases and the J gene lost 9 bases, with 13 bases spanning the gap. Germline V gene data show CDR1 as ENHRY and CDR2 as SYGVKD. The table came from immunoSEQ multiplex PCR; TCRdb's copy has only in-frame clones and leaves some out. The table lists 55,000 to 75,000 clones, 75% to 90% of them singletons. The sample was CD4+ or CD8+ T cells sorted from blood, taken in a trial of the OX40 agonist ivuxolimab. This receptor was identified in an adult with an advanced solid tumor such as melanoma, head and neck, liver or kidney cancer. V is TRBV10-3 and J is TRBJ2-2; a weak D match, TRBD2 (5 bases). CDR3 nucleotides: TGTGCCATCAGTCGTTGGACTCCGCGGGAGCTGTTTTTT. Amino acid sequence: CAISRWTPRELFF.